What follows are 22 T cell receptor beta chains derived from one specimen sequenced in a study of identical twins. One entry per CDR3 protein results from TCRdb running MiXCR on the 5' RACE reads. The top ten clones hold roughly 0.3% of a sample with 1.5 million or so distinct CDR3 sequences, about 32% of them seen once. The sample was cord blood. These receptors all stem from a newborn girl in good health.

This clonotype was seen only a few times. This sequence joins TRBV20-1 and TRBJ2-1; 15 bases map to TRBD2. V dropped 1 base and J dropped 0; count of bases not matched to a gene: 1. In germline, CDR1 is DFQATT, CDR2 SNEGSKA (reference sequence). This CDR3 has 17 amino acids. In DNA, the CDR3 is TGCAGTGCTAGAGGGACTAGCGGGAGGGCCTCCTACAATGAGCAGTTCTTC. Translation gives CSARGTSGRASYNEQFF.

This clonotype was recorded a few times. The rearrangement joins TRBV24-1 to TRBJ1-2; D not certain. With 5 bases removed from V and 2 bases from J, the gap between germline ends came to 8 bases. Germline V lookup: CDR1 KGHDR, CDR2 SFDVKD. There are 13 residues in the CDR3. CDR3 in DNA: TGTGCCACCAGTGCAGTTGCGAACTATGGCTACACCTTC. Translated, it gives CATSAVANYGYTF.

V gene TRBV12-3 or TRBV12-4 combines with J gene TRBJ2-3, with D possibly TRBD1 on 6 matching bases. This CDR3 has 14 amino acids. Trimming cost V 4 bases and J 4 bases, with 12 bases left between them. CDR3 sequence reads: CASSWGLGPDTQYF. In nucleotides, the CDR3 is TGTGCCAGCAGTTGGGGGCTAGGACCAGATACGCAGTATTTT.

The rearrangement uses TRBV12-3 or TRBV12-4 and TRBJ2-7; the D gene is possibly TRBD1 (5 bases). The CDR3 extends over 14 amino acids. V was pared by 2 bases and J by 3 bases, with 11 bases between. The CDR3 loop reads CASSLQGKVYEQYF. The CDR3 nucleotides are TGTGCCAGCAGTTTACAGGGTAAAGTCTACGAGCAGTACTTC.

This sequence joins TRBV10-3 and TRBJ2-5; D is uncertain. Germline values: CDR1 ENHRY, CDR2 SYGVKD. The CDR3 is 12 residues long. V was cut by 6 bases and J by 4 bases, with 9 bases left in between. CDR3 DNA sequence: TGTGCCATCAGCCCTTCCGGAGAGACCCAGTACTTC. This sequence encodes CAISPSGETQYF.

The table lists this clonotype with a few counts. V is TRBV7-9 and J is TRBJ2-2; TRBD1 is a possible D gene (6 bases). The CDR3 covers 14 residues. Trimming pared 5 bases from V and 4 bases from J, leaving 11 bases between. In germline, CDR1 is SEHNR, CDR2 FQNEAQ (reference sequence). Here the CDR3 reads CASSPQGITGELFF. CDR3 DNA: TGTGCCAGCAGCCCGCAGGGGATCACCGGGGAGCTGTTTTTT.

There are a few counts of this clonotype. J is TRBJ1-1 and V is TRBV12-3 or TRBV12-4; D might be TRBD1 (5 bases). Trimming removed 3 bases at V and 1 base at J, with 12 bases between. This CDR3 has 15 residues. CDR3 in DNA: TGTGCCAGCAGTTTTGGGTGGGGCGAGAACACTGAAGCTTTCTTT. This gives the protein CASSFGWGENTEAFF.

This clonotype was recorded only once. The chain couples TRBV12-3 or TRBV12-4 to TRBJ2-2, with TRBD2 as a possible D gene (6 bases). V dropped 3 bases and J dropped 4 bases, with 12 bases sitting between them. There are 15 residues in the CDR3. The CDR3 nucleotides read TGTGCCAGCAGTTTTGGCGGGGTTAGCACCGGGGAGCTGTTTTTT. This translates into CASSFGGVSTGELFF.

Only a few counts were recorded for this clonotype. This chain connects TRBV5-1 to TRBJ2-3; D gene unclear. The V gene's germline CDR1 is SGHRS and CDR2 YFSETQ. The CDR3 length is 15 residues. The V end lost 7 bases, the J end lost 2 bases, and 17 bases lay between the germline ends. CDR3 residues: CASSGVAGPTDTQYF. CDR3 sequence (DNA): TGCGCCAGCTCTGGGGTAGCAGGACCCACAGATACGCAGTATTTT.

This chain uses TRBV24-1 with TRBJ2-1, with D maybe TRBD1 (5 bases). CDR3 length: 14 residues. V lost 2 bases and J 13 bases, leaving 17 bases between the germline ends. CDR1 and CDR2 (germline): KGHDR, SFDVKD. CDR3 amino acids: CATSDSGILETQFF. As DNA, the CDR3 is TGTGCCACCAGTGATTCAGGGATTCTAGAGACCCAGTTCTTC.

This clonotype was seen more than once but under ten times. This chain uses TRBV4-1 with TRBJ2-3; D may be TRBD1 or TRBD2 (5 bases each). Trimming pared 2 bases from V and 1 base from J, leaving 13 bases between. The CDR3 is 16 amino acids. Germline-derived CDR1 and CDR2 are MGHRA and YSYEKL. CDR3 region: CASSQYPRGGTDTQYF. CDR3 coding DNA: TGCGCCAGCAGCCAATATCCGAGGGGAGGCACAGATACGCAGTATTTT.

The chain combines TRBV12-5 with TRBJ2-3; D remains unclear. CDR3 length: 12 residues. V gave up 3 bases and J gave up 2 bases, with 3 bases separating them. Germline V CDR1 and CDR2: LGHNT, FRNRAP. The CDR3 DNA reads TGTGCTAGTGGTTTTTTCACAGATACGCAGTATTTT. Translating gives CASGFFTDTQYF. Together with reference TRBV12-5 and TRBJ2-3, the CDR3 gives the full variable domain: DARVTQTPRHKVTEMGQEVTMRCQPILGHNTVFWYRQTMMQGLELLAYFRNRAPLDDSGMPKDRFSAEMPDATLATLKIQPSEPRDSAVYFCASGFFTDTQYFGPGTRLTVL.

The V and J genes are TRBV6-6 and TRBJ2-7, with D maybe TRBD1 (5 bases). The CDR3 length is 15 residues. V lost 0 bases and J 6 bases, leaving 15 bases between the germline ends. Germline lookup yields CDR1 MNHNY and CDR2 SVGAGI (reference sequence). CDR3 region: CASSYSRPGPGEQYF. The CDR3 bases are TGTGCCAGCAGTTACTCTAGGCCAGGGCCTGGCGAGCAGTACTTC.

The genes are TRBV28 and TRBJ2-4; 14 nucleotides agree with TRBD2. This CDR3 has 19 amino acids. Germline CDR1 and CDR2: MDHEN and SYDVKM. V dropped 0 bases and J dropped 2; count of bases not matched to a gene: 6. The CDR3 nucleotides read TGTGCCAGCAGTTTATGGGGACTAGCGGGAGTTGGGTCCAAAAACATTCAGTACTTC. This translates into CASSLWGLAGVGSKNIQYF.

Comments on this clonotype: One end of the junction is discordant with germline, which a read error may explain. The chain recombines TRBV4-1 with TRBJ1-6; D might be TRBD1 (5 bases). CDR1 is MGHRA and CDR2 is YSYEKL in the germline V gene. The CDR3 extends over 15 amino acids. In DNA, the CDR3 is TGCGCCCGCAGCCAAGATCCAGGGTATAATTCACCCCTCCACTTT. Translating it yields CARSQDPGYNSPLHF.

The table lists this clonotype with a few counts. The chain recombines TRBV6-5 with TRBJ1-5; 9 nucleotides line up with TRBD1. Germline CDR1 reads MNHEY; CDR2 reads SVGAGI. The CDR3 is 15 amino acids. The V and J ends lost 5 bases and 4 bases, in that order; junction bases with no gene match: 6. For the CDR3, the DNA is TGTGCCAGCAGTAAAGACAGGGGGGAAAATCAGCCCCAGCATTTT. It encodes CASSKDRGENQPQHF.

This sequence joins TRBV6-5 and TRBJ2-5; 9 bases agree with TRBD1. The CDR3 is 16 amino acids. J was trimmed by 5 bases and V by 0 bases; bases with no gene match: 7. Germline V gene sequence: CDR1 MNHEY, CDR2 SVGAGI. For the CDR3, the DNA is TGTGCCAGCAGTTACTCTCTGGGACAGGGTGAGGAGACCCAGTACTTC. This sequence encodes CASSYSLGQGEETQYF.

The chain links TRBV9 to TRBJ2-1; 8 bases match TRBD2. CDR1 and CDR2 from the germline V gene are SGDLS and YYNGEE. This CDR3 comprises 17 residues. The junction had 9 bases not matched to a gene; V was cut back by 0 bases and J by 4 bases. The DNA for the CDR3 is TGTGCCAGCAGCGTAGAAGGTGCGGGGGGCATATACAATGAGCAGTTCTTC. This sequence encodes CASSVEGAGGIYNEQFF.

This rearrangement joins TRBV20-1 to TRBJ2-5; 11 bases map to TRBD2. Germline CDR1 and CDR2: DFQATT and SNEGSKA (reference sequence). With V trimmed by 6 bases and J by 3 bases, 6 bases remained unmatched. The CDR3 is made up of 14 amino acids. CDR3 amino acids: CSALGLAVKETQYF. CDR3 DNA sequence: TGCAGTGCCCTGGGACTAGCGGTAAAAGAGACCCAGTACTTC.

This clonotype was detected only a few times. The chain combines TRBV2 with TRBJ2-5; D is possibly TRBD1 (6 bases). Germline CDR1 reads SNHLY; CDR2 reads FYNNEI. CDR3 length equals 13 residues. With 1 base removed from V and 9 bases from J, the gap between germline ends came to 12 bases. CDR3 sequence (DNA): TGTGCCAGCAGTGAAGGCCAGAGGGGGTCCCAGTACTTC. Its protein product is CASSEGQRGSQYF.

The sample holds a few counts of this clonotype. The CDR3 DNA reads as TGTGCCAGCAGACCCGGGACAGGGGGCTTGGCTGAAGCTTTCTTT. Translated, it gives CASRPGTGGLAEAFF. The chain uses TRBV12-3 or TRBV12-4 and TRBJ1-1; 12 bases are shared with TRBD1. Trimming at V came to 6 bases and at J to 6 bases, leaving 8 bases not matched to a gene. CDR3 size: 15 residues.

The sample holds a few counts of this clonotype. This chain connects TRBV6-1 to TRBJ2-7, with TRBD2 as a possible D gene (6 bases). The CDR3 spans 13 residues. Trimming shortened V by 10 bases and J by 2 bases, and 15 bases separated the two germline ends. Germline loops: CDR1 MNHNS, CDR2 SASEGT. The CDR3 loop is CATWSGVTYEQYF. CDR3 sequence (DNA): TGTGCCACCTGGTCGGGAGTCACCTACGAGCAGTACTTC.